A single TCR beta chain is shown here with its context. What it binds is not known. Using immunoSEQ multiplex PCR, the repertoire was profiled, and TCRdb retains in-frame clones only, with some absent. This table holds fewer than 45,000 clones, around 85% found once. The data originate from a study of STAT5B mutations in CD4+ large granular lymphocyte leukemia. Points from the study as a whole: 8/27 top patient clones versus 2/35 control clones were TRBV06-family. CD4-sorted patient repertoires seemed more clonal than healthy CD4+ repertoires.

Germline V lookup: CDR1 SGHTA, CDR2 FQGNSA. The junction had 12 bases not matched to a gene; V was cut back by 1 base and J by 7 bases. CDR3 length: 17 residues. This clonotype was sampled from a human donor in good health. Material: CD4+ T cells from blood buffy coats. The J gene is TRBJ2-2, the V gene TRBV7-2, with 7 bases that match TRBD2. The DNA of the CDR3 is TGTGCCAGCAGCTTAGTCGCGGGAGACCCACGAGTCGGGGAGCTGTTTTTT. The encoded protein is CASSLVAGDPRVGELFF.